The sample holds one count of the clone carrying this T cell receptor (beta chain). Antigen: not known. CDR3 length: 14 residues. Germline lookup yields CDR1 SGHRS and CDR2 YFSETQ. V shed 5 bases, J shed 3 bases, and the junction held 8 bases outside the gene matches. TCRdb's table, derived via immunoSEQ multiplex PCR, lists solely in-frame clones and lacks some. The sample yields 150,000 to 200,000 clones, 87% seen once. This entry comes from a study of T cell responses to AZD1222 COVID-19 vaccine. Across the study: Both about-4-week and about-12-week second-dose recipients were combined.

Study-level results: Spike-specific TCR breadth and depth both grew after two AZD1222 doses. Clonal diversity may have been underestimated, and the donors were mostly white British, with more females than males. As reported, nearly half of all spike-specific TCRs target variant regions that are unmutated.

This TCR was sampled from an adult in good health. This chain links TRBV5-1 with TRBJ2-7; 7 positions match TRBD1. The starting material was peripheral blood, obtained on day 0 of AZD1222 vaccination. The CDR3 nucleotides are TGCGCCAGCAGAAATACGGGACAGCTCTACGAGCAGTACTTC. As protein: CASRNTGQLYEQYF. Filled out from reference TRBV5-1 and TRBJ2-7, the complete variable domain reads KAGVTQTPRYLIKTRGQQVTLSCSPISGHRSVSWYQQTPGQGLQFLFEYFSETQRNKGNFPGRFSGRQFSNSRSEMNVSTLELGDSALYLCASRNTGQLYEQYFGPGTRLTVT.